The present entry profiles one T cell receptor (beta chain) with its context. As to time point: newly diagnosed GD, antithyroid drugs for less than 3 months. Scientists built the TCR library using RNA that was extracted from PBMCs. Both iRepertoire HTBI primers and Arm-PCR of CDR3 regions were used to build the TCR beta libraries. In TCRdb, the multiplex PCR reads were re-called with MiXCR into one record per CDR3 protein. This table has around 330,000 distinct CDR3 sequences, over 15% appearing once. These data come from a study of regulatory T cells in long-lasting Graves disease. J was trimmed by 2 bases and V by 3 bases; bases with no gene match: 4. The V gene's germline CDR1 is MDHEN and CDR2 SYDVKM. The CDR3 has 16 residues.

The specimen was peripheral blood mononuclear cells (PBMCs), collected at new diagnosis, from a patient treated with antithyroid drugs. This sequence joins TRBV28 and TRBJ2-7; 13 positions match TRBD2. The sequence was collected from a female donor with Graves disease. The DNA of the CDR3 is TGTGCCAGCAGTTTCCCACTAGCGGGAGGGCCCTACGAGCAGTACTTC. This encodes CASSFPLAGGPYEQYF.